This TCR beta chain was profiled in a study of cytomegalovirus exposure and HLA in healthy donors. At the level of the study: The 95 to 150 validation repertoires used the same platform as the roughly 620 first-cohort repertoires, a later analysis reported. Study-wide results and caveats: Per published reports, the classifier diagnosed cytomegalovirus status with high specificity and sensitivity. The investigators catalogued about 170 TCR beta chains as cytomegalovirus-associated.

Libraries were prepared by immunoSEQ multiplex PCR; TCRdb keeps only in-frame clonotypes and omits some of them. The sample lists over 110,000 clones, around 85% seen once, with just under 3% in the top ten. V lost 2 bases to trimming and J lost 8 bases, with 9 bases between them. CDR3 size: 13 residues. Germline CDR1 reads MNHEY; CDR2 reads SVGAGI. With respect to this clone: Its antigen remains unknown.

Donors came from a validation cohort of some 110 subjects, distinct from the first 666-subject cohort. Material: PBMCs. The rearrangement links TRBV6-5 to TRBJ1-4; D is ambiguous. This TCR came from a man younger than 35 in good health and CMV-seronegative. The CDR3 is CASSYRRGEKLFF. CDR3 DNA: TGTGCCAGCAGTTACAGGCGAGGCGAAAAACTGTTTTTT.